This T cell receptor (beta chain) was found in a study of blood T cell repertoires in COVID-19. Study at large: Sample material is recorded as cDNA or gDNA derived from T cells, B-cell-depleted T cells, or PBMCs.

Original analysis: Reference gene primer amplification gave nucleated cell count estimates. Produced via immunoSEQ multiplex PCR; TCRdb's table is partial and in-frame only. V and J calls plus clone size are reproduced from that table; the DNA served to infer D and trimming. The sample includes about 140,000 clones, 70% to 90% of them seen just once. Germline values: CDR1 MNHEY, CDR2 SVGAGI. Trimming shortened V by 4 bases and J by 11 bases, and 6 bases separated the two germline ends. The CDR3 has 11 residues. This clonotype was obtained from a woman aged 60 to 75 with acute or convalescent COVID-19. The specimen sequenced was peripheral blood. The V gene is TRBV6-5, the J gene TRBJ1-6; D gene uncertain. The CDR3 region is CASSSVPPLHF. CDR3 DNA: TGTGCCAGCAGTTCGGTTCCACCCCTCCACTTT.